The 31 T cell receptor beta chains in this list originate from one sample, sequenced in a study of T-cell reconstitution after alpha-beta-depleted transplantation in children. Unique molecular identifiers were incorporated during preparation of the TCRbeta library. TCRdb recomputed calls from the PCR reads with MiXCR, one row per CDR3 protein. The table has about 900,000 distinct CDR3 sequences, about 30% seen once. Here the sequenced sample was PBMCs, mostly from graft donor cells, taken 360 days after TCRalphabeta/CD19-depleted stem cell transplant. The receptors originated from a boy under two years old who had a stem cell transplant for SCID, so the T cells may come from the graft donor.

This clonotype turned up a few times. The CDR3 loop is CSHNARGSDTQYF. The CDR3 nucleotides are TGCAGCCATAATGCAAGGGGTTCAGATACGCAGTATTTT. The V call is TRBV29-1, the J call TRBJ2-3; TRBD1 is a possible D gene (5 bases). CDR1 SQVTM and CDR2 ANQGSEA come from the germline V gene. CDR3 size: 13 residues. The V end was cut by 8 bases, the J end by 4 bases, with 16 bases between.

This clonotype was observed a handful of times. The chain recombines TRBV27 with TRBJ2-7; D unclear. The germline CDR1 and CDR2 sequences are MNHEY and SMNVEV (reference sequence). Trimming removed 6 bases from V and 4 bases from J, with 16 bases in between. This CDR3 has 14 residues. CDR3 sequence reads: CASRPPGSFYEQYF. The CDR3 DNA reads TGTGCCAGCAGGCCTCCTGGGTCTTTTTACGAGCAGTACTTC.

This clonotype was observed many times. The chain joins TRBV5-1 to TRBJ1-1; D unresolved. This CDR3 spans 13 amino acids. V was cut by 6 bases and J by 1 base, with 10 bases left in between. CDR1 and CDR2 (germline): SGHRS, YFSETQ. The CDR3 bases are TGCGCCAGCACCTCGGGAGGGAACACTGAAGCTTTCTTT. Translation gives CASTSGGNTEAFF.

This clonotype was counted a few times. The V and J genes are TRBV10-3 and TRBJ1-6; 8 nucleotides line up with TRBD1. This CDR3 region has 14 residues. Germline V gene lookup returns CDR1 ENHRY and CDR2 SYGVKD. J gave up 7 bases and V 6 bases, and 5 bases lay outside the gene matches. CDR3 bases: TGTGCCATCAGACAGACAGGGGAGAATTCACCCCTCCACTTT. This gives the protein CAIRQTGENSPLHF.

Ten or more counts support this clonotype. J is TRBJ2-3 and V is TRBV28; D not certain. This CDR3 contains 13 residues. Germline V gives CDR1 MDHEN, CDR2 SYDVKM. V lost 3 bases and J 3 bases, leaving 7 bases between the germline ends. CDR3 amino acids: CASSLIPTDTQYF. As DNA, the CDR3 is TGTGCCAGCAGTTTGATCCCAACAGATACGCAGTATTTT.

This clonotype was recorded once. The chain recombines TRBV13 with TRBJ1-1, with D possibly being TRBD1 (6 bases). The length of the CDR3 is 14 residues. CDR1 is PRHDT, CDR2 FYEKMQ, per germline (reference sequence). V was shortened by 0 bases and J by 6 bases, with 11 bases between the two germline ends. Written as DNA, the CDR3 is TGTGCCAGCAGCTTAGGGGCGGGGGCCGCTGAAGCTTTCTTT. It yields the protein CASSLGAGAAEAFF.

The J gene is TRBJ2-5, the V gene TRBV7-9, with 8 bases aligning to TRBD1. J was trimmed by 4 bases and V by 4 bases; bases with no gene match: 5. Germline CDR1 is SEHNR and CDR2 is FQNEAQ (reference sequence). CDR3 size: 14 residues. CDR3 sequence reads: CASSWTGPGETQYF. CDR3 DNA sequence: TGTGCCAGCAGCTGGACAGGGCCGGGAGAGACCCAGTACTTC.

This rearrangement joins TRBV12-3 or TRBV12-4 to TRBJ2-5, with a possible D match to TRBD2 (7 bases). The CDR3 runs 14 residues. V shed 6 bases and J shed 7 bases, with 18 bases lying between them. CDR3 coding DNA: TGTGCCAGCAGACGACAGACTGGGGGGGCGACCCAGTACTTC. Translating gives CASRRQTGGATQYF.

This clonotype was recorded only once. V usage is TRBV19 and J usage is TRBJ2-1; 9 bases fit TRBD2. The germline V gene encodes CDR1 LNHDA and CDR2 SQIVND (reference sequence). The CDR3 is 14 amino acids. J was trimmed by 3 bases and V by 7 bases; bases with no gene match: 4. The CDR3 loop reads CASKGLAIYNEQFF. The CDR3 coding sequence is TGTGCCAGTAAAGGACTAGCGATCTACAATGAGCAGTTCTTC.

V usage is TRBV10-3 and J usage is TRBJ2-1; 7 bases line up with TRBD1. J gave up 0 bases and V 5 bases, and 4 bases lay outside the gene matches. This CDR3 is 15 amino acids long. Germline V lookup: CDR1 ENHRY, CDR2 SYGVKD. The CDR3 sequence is CAISNGTDSYNEQFF. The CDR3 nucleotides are TGTGCCATCAGTAACGGGACAGACTCCTACAATGAGCAGTTCTTC.

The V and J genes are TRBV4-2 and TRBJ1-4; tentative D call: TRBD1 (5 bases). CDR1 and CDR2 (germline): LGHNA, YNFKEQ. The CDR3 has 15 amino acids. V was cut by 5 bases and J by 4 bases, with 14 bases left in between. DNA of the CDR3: TGTGCCAGCAGCTTACACGGGACGGTTAATGAAAAACTGTTTTTT. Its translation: CASSLHGTVNEKLFF.

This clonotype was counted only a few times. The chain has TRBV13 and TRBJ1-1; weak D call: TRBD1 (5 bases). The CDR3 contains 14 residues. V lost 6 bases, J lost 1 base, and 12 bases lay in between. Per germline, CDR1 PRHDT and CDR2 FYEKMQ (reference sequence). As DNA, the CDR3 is TGTGCCAGCAGTCCTAGAAGGGGGAACACTGAAGCTTTCTTT. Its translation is CASSPRRGNTEAFF.

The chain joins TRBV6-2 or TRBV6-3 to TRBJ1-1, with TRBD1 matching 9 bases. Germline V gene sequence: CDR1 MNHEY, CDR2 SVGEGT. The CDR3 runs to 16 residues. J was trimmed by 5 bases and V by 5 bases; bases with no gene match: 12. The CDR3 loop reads CASSPSGQGRKTEAFF. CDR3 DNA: TGTGCCAGCAGTCCCTCGGGACAGGGTAGGAAAACTGAAGCTTTCTTT.

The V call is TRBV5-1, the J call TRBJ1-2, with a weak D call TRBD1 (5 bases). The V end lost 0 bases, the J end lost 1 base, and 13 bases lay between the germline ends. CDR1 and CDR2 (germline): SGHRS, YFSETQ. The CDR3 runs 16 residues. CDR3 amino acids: CASSLASGFGNYGYTF. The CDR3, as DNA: TGCGCCAGCAGCTTGGCTTCAGGGTTTGGTAACTATGGCTACACCTTC.

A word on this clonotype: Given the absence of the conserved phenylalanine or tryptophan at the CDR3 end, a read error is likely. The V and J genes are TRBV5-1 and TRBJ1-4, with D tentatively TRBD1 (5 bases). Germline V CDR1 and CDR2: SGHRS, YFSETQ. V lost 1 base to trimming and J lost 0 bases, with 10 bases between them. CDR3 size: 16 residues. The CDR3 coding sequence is TGCGCCAGCAGCTTGTGGGGGGTGGCAACTAATGAAAAACTGTTTTAT. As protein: CASSLWGVATNEKLFY.

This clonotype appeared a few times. CDR3 region: CASAGGAFNEQFF. The CDR3 DNA is TGTGCCAGCGCGGGGGGGGCCTTTAATGAGCAGTTCTTC. V usage is TRBV7-3 and J usage is TRBJ2-1; 9 positions match TRBD2. Germline trimming cut 8 bases from V and 7 bases from J; bases unmatched to any gene: 6. The V gene's germline CDR1 is SGHTA and CDR2 FQGTGA. The CDR3 has 13 amino acids.

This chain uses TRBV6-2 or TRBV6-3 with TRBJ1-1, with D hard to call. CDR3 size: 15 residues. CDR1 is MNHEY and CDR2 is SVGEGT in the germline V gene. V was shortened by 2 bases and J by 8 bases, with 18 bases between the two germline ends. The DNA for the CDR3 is TGTGCCAGCAGTTACCCACCCGGATGGAGCTTGGAAGCTTTCTTT. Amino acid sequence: CASSYPPGWSLEAFF.

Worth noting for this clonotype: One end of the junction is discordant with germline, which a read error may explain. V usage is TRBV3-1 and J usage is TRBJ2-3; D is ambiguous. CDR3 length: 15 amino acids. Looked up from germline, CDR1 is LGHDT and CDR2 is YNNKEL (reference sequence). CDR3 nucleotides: TGTGCCAGCAGCCAAGCCATCCTCAGCACGGATACGCAGTATTTT. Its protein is CASSQAILSTDTQYF.

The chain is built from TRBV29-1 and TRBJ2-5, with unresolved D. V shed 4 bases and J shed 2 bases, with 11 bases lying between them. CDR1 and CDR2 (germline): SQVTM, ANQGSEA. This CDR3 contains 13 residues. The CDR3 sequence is CSVVPSPQETQYF. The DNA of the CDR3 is TGCAGCGTTGTACCCAGCCCACAAGAGACCCAGTACTTC.

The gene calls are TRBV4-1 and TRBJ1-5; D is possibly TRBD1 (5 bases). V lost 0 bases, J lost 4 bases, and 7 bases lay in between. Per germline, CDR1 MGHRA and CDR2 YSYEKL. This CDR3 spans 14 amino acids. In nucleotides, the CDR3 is TGCGCCAGCAGCCAAGAGGGGGGGAATCAGCCCCAGCATTTT. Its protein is CASSQEGGNQPQHF.

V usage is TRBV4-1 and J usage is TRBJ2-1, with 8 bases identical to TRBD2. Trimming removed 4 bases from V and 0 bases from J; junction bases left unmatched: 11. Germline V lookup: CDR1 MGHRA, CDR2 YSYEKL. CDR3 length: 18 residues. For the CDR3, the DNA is TGCGCCAGCAGCCGGGAGGGTAGCGGGGCGAGCTCCTACAATGAGCAGTTCTTC. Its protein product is CASSREGSGASSYNEQFF.

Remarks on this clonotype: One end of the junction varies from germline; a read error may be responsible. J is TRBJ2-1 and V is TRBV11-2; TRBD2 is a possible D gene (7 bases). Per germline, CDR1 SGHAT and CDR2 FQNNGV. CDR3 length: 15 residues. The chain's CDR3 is CASGLGGAAFNEQFF. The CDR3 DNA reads TGTGCCAGCGGCTTGGGGGGGGCCGCCTTCAATGAGCAGTTCTTC.

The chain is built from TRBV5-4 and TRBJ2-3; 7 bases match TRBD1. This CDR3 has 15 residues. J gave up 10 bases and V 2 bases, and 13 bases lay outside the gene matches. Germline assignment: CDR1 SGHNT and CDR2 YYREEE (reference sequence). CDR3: CASSFRDSPRGAQYF. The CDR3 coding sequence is TGTGCCAGCAGCTTCCGGGACAGCCCGCGAGGGGCGCAGTATTTT.

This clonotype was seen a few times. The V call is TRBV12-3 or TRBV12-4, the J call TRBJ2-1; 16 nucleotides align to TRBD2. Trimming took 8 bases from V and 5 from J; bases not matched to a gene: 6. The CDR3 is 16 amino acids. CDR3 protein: CASRGTSGGGNNEQFF. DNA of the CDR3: TGTGCCAGCCGCGGGACTAGCGGGGGGGGAAACAATGAGCAGTTCTTC.

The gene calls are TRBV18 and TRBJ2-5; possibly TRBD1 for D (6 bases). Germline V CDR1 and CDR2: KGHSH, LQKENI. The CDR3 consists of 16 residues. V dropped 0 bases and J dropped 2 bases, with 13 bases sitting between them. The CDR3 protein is CASSPPPLGGQETQYF. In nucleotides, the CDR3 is TGTGCCAGCTCACCACCGCCGCTAGGGGGACAAGAGACCCAGTACTTC.

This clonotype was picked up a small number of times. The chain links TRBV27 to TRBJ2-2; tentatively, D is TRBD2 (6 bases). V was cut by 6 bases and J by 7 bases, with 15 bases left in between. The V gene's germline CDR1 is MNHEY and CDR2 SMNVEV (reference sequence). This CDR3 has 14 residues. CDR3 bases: TGTGCCAGCAGATCGGGGGAATACGGCGGGGAGCTGTTTTTT. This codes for CASRSGEYGGELFF.

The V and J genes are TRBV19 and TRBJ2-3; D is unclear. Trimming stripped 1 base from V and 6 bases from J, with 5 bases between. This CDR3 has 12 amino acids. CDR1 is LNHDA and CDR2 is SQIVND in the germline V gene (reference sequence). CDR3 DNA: TGTGCCAGTAGTATAGCGAGGGATACGCAGTATTTT. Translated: CASSIARDTQYF.

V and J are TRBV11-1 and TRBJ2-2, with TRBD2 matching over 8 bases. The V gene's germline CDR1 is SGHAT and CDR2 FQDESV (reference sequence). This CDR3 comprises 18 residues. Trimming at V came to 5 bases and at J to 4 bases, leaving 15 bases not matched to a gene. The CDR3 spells CASSPTLGTRRGTGELFF. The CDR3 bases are TGTGCCAGCAGCCCAACATTAGGGACTAGAAGAGGCACCGGGGAGCTGTTTTTT.

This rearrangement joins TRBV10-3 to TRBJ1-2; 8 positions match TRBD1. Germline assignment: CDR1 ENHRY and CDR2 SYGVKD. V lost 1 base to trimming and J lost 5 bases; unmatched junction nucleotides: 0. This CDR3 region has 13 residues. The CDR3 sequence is CAISEWTGYGYTF. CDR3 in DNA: TGTGCCATCAGTGAGTGGACAGGGTATGGCTACACCTTC.

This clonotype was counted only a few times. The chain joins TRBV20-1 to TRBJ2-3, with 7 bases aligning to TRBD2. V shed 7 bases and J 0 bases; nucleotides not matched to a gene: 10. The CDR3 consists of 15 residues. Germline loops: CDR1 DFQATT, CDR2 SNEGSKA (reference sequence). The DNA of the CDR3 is TGCAGTGTCCAGACTAGCCGCGATAGCACAGATACGCAGTATTTT. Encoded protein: CSVQTSRDSTDTQYF.

In DNA form, the CDR3 reads TGCGCCAGCAGCCAAGAGGTTCAGGGGCGCGAGGCCACCGGGGAGCTGTTTTTT. This sequence encodes CASSQEVQGREATGELFF. V gene TRBV4-3 combines with J gene TRBJ2-2, with D maybe TRBD1 (6 bases). The CDR3 runs 18 residues. Trimming pared 0 bases from V and 4 bases from J, leaving 18 bases between. Germline assignment: CDR1 LGHNA and CDR2 YSLEER.